Listed below are T cell receptor beta chains from one sample, sequenced in a study of T-cell reconstitution after alpha-beta-depleted transplantation in children. Each CDR3 protein is one row after TCRdb ran MiXCR on the PCR reads. The table lists around 240,000 distinct CDR3 sequences, about 9.6% of them singletons. The input for sequencing was PBMCs from the stem cell graft donor, taken from the stem cell graft. The origin of the receptors is a human donor who donated a stem cell graft to a child with SCID. CDR3s include the opening cysteine and the closing phenylalanine or tryptophan. Each record gives: J gene, V gene, D gene, clone size, CDR3 protein, CDR3 DNA. D genes are given only for firm matches. Only part of the rows carry a size: once, few, many, or a class if the clone is expanded.

>TRBJ2-2|TRBV20-1|-|once
CSARPGGVDGELFF
TGCAGTGCAAGGCCTGGCGGGGTTGATGGGGAGCTGTTTTTT
>TRBJ2-7|TRBV7-2|TRBD1|few
CASSSRYGQGPSYEQYF
TGTGCCAGCAGCTCCCGATACGGACAGGGGCCCTCCTACGAGCAGTACTTC
>TRBJ2-1|TRBV7-2|TRBD2|-
CASSYGLGSNEQFF
TGTGCCAGCAGCTACGGACTAGGATCCAATGAGCAGTTCTTC
>TRBJ2-7|TRBV3-1|-|many
CASSQDETPLSYEQYF
TGTGCCAGCAGCCAAGATGAAACTCCACTCTCCTACGAGCAGTACTTC
>TRBJ1-1|TRBV6-5|TRBD1|many
CASRYQGTVTPEAFF
TGTGCCAGCAGGTACCAGGGGACAGTTACCCCTGAAGCTTTCTTT
>TRBJ2-3|TRBV5-6|TRBD2|many
CASSRGLAGAGDTQYF
TGTGCCAGCAGCCGGGGACTAGCGGGGGCGGGAGATACGCAGTATTTT
>TRBJ1-3|TRBV4-1|TRBD1|-
CASSHPTGPSGNTIYF
TGCGCCAGCAGCCACCCGACAGGGCCCTCTGGAAACACCATATATTTT
>TRBJ1-3|TRBV7-8|-|few
CASSRTYSGNTIYF
TGTGCCAGCAGCCGCACTTACTCTGGAAACACCATATATTTT
>TRBJ2-7|TRBV6-1|-|few
CASSRFKTLDYEQYF
TGTGCCAGCAGCCGTTTCAAGACGTTGGACTACGAGCAGTACTTC
>TRBJ1-1|TRBV5-1|-|many
CASRSQGGDTEAFF
TGCGCCAGCCGATCCCAGGGCGGGGACACTGAAGCTTTCTTT
>TRBJ1-4|TRBV12-3/TRBV12-4|TRBD1|many
CASSFATGGVEKLFF
TGTGCCAGCAGTTTCGCGACAGGGGGAGTTGAAAAACTGTTTTTT
>TRBJ1-5|TRBV20-1|TRBD1|-
CSAIDRGQPQHF
TGCAGTGCTATAGACAGGGGTCAGCCCCAGCATTTT
>TRBJ2-7|TRBV5-5|TRBD1|many
CASSERTGIHEQYF
TGTGCCAGCAGCGAACGGACAGGGATACACGAGCAGTACTTC